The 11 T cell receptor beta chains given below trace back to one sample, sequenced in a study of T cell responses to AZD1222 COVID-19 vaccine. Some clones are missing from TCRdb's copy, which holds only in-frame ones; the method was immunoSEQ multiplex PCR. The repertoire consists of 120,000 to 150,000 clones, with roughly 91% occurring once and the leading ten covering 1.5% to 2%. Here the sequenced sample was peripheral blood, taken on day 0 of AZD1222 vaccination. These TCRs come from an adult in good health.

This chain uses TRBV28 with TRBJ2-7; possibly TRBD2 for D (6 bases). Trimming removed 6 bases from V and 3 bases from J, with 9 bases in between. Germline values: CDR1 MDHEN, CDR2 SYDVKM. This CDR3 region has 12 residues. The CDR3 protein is CASRKGLYEQYF. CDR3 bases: TGTGCCAGCAGGAAGGGACTCTACGAGCAGTACTTC.

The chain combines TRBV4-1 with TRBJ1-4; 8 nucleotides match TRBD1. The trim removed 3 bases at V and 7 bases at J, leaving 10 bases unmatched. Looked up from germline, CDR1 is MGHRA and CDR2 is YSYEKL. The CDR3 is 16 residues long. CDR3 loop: CASSHSADRDGEKLFF. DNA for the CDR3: TGCGCCAGCAGCCATTCGGCGGACAGGGATGGTGAAAAACTGTTTTTT.

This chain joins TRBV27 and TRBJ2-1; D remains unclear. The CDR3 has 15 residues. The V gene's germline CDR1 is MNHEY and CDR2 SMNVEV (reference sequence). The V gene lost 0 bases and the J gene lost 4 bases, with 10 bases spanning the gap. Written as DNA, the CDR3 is TGTGCCAGCAGTTTATCGGTTCACCCATACAATGAGCAGTTCTTC. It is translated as CASSLSVHPYNEQFF.

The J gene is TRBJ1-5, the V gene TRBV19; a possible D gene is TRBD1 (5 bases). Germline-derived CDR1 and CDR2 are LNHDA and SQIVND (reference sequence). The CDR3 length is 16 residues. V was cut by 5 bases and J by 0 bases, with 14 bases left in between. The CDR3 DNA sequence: TGTGCCAGTAGTGCCGGGGACCGAGGTAGCAATCAGCCCCAGCATTTT. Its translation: CASSAGDRGSNQPQHF. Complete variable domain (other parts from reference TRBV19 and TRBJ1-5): DGGITQSPKYLFRKEGQNVTLSCEQNLNHDAMYWYRQDPGQGLRLIYYSQIVNDFQKGDIAEGYSVSREKKESFPLTVTSAQKNPTAFYLCASSAGDRGSNQPQHFGDGTRLSIL.

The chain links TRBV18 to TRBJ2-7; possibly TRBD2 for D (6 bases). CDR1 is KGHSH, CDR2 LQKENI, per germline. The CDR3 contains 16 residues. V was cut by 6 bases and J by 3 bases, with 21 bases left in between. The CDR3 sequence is CASSTLPAGTYYEQYF. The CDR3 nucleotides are TGTGCCAGCTCTACTCTCCCCGCCGGGACTTACTACGAGCAGTACTTC.

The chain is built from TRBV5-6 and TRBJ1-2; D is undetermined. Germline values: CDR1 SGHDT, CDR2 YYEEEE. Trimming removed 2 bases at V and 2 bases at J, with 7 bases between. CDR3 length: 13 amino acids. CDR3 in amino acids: CASSFSGNYGYTF. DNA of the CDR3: TGTGCCAGCAGCTTTAGCGGAAACTATGGCTACACCTTC.

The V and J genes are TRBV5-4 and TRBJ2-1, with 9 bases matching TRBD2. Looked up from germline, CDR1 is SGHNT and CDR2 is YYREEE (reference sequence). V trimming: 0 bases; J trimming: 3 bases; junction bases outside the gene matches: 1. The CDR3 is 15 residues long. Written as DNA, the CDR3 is TGTGCCAGCAGCTTGGCACTAGCGGGCTACAATGAGCAGTTCTTC. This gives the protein CASSLALAGYNEQFF. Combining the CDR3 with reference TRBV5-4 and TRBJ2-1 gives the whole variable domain ETGVTQSPTHLIKTRGQQVTLRCSSQSGHNTVSWYQQALGQGPQFIFQYYREEENGRGNFPPRFSGLQFPNYSSELNVNALELDDSALYLCASSLALAGYNEQFFGPGTRLTVL.

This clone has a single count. DNA of the CDR3: TGCAGGGGGGGACAGACAAACAATGAGCAGTTCTTC. Amino acid sequence: CRGGQTNNEQFF. The chain has TRBV29-1 and TRBJ2-1, with D maybe TRBD1 (7 bases). The germline CDR1 and CDR2 sequences are SQVTM and ANQGSEA. The CDR3 is 12 amino acids.

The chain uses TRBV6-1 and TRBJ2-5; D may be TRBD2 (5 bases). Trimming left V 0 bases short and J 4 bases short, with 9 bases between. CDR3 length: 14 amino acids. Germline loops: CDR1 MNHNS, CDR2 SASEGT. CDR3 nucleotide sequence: TGTGCCAGCAGTGAAGCGCGGCGGGCAGAGACCCAGTACTTC. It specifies CASSEARRAETQYF.

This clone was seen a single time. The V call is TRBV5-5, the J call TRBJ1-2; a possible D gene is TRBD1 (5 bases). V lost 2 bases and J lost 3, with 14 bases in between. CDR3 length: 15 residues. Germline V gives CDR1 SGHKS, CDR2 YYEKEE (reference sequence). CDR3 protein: CASSLGQGGHYGYTF. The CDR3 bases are TGTGCCAGCAGCTTAGGGCAGGGAGGCCACTATGGCTACACCTTC.

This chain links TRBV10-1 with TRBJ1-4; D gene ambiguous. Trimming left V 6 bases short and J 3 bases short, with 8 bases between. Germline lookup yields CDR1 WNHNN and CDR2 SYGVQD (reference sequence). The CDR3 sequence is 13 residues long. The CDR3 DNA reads TGCGCCAGCAGCCGAACCTCTAATGAAAAACTGTTTTTT. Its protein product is CASSRTSNEKLFF.